The clone carrying this T cell receptor beta chain was detected many times. This specimen belongs to a study of regulatory T cells in long-lasting Graves disease. Per the germline V gene, CDR1 is MNHNS and CDR2 is SASEGT. V lost 7 bases and J 4 bases, leaving 19 bases between the germline ends. This CDR3 is built from 15 residues. Construction of the TCR beta libraries employed iRepertoire HTBI primers in conjunction with Arm-PCR of CDR3 regions. TCRdb independently ran MiXCR on the multiplex PCR reads; one entry per CDR3 protein. The sample holds 500,000 to 700,000 distinct CDR3 sequences; around 32% are singletons and the top ten take about 42%. The time point was: persistent/refractory GD, antithyroid drugs over 5 years with positive TRAb. From RNA extracted from PBMCs, the TCR library was made.

The chain employs TRBV6-1 and TRBJ1-2; the D is unclear. Material: peripheral blood mononuclear cells (PBMCs), obtained when the disease was refractory, from a patient treated with antithyroid drugs. This TCR came from a female donor with Graves disease. The CDR3 DNA follows: TGTGCCAGCACTGGGCTATTGAATGAGGCCTATGGCTACACCTTC. Its protein is CASTGLLNEAYGYTF.